This T cell receptor (beta chain) was documented in a study of shared clonotypes between healthy human individuals. As for the study in general: Serving as donors were a couple of women and three men, whose ages spanned 18 to 49. Per donor, CD8 memory used one plate, CD8 naive used two, CD4 memory used three and CD4 naive used three.

CD45RO-negative, CCR7-selected cells formed the naive CD8 fraction, which excluded terminally differentiated effector memory CD45RA+ cells. Each sorted subset replicate got 200 ng genomic DNA, 25,000 to 35,000 genomes. Produced via immunoSEQ multiplex PCR; TCRdb's table is partial and in-frame only. This sample yields fewer than 1 million clones, of which about 97% are seen a single time; approximately 0.2% belongs to the top ten. This TCR derives from a man aged 25 to 40 in good health. Sequencing input: naive CD8+ T cells sorted from blood.

The CDR3 reads CASSLVLRGQGAETQYF. The CDR3 DNA follows: TGTGCCAGCAGCTTAGTCCTACGGGGACAGGGGGCAGAGACCCAGTACTTC. This sequence joins TRBV7-9 and TRBJ2-5; TRBD1 aligns across 12 bases. The CDR3 runs to 17 residues. CDR1 is SEHNR and CDR2 is FQNEAQ in the germline V gene (reference sequence). V lost 1 base to trimming and J lost 4 bases; unmatched junction nucleotides: 7.